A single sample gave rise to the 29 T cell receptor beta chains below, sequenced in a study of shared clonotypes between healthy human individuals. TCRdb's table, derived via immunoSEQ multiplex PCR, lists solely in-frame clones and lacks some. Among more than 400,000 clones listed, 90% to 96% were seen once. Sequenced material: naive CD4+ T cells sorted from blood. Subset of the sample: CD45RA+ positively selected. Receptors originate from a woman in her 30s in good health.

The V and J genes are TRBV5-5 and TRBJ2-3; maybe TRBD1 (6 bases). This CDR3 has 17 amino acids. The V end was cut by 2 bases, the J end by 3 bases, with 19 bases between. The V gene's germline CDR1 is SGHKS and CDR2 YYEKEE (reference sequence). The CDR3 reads CASSLREQGRATDTQYF. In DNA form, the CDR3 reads TGTGCCAGCAGCTTAAGAGAACAGGGTAGAGCAACAGATACGCAGTATTTT.

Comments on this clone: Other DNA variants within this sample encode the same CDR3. The CDR3 region has the DNA TGTGCCACCAGCAGACCGAATCAGCCCCAGCATTTT. It specifies CATSRPNQPQHF. The chain is built from TRBV15 and TRBJ1-5; D not certain. The V end lost 2 bases, the J end lost 4 bases, and 3 bases lay between the germline ends. Germline V gene sequence: CDR1 LNHNV, CDR2 YYDKDF (reference sequence). The CDR3 contains 12 residues.

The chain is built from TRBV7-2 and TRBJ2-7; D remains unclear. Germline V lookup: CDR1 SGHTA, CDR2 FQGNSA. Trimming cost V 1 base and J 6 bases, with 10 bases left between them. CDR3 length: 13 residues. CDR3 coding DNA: TGTGCCAGCAGCTTAGGAATCTTAGGCGAGCAGTACTTC. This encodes CASSLGILGEQYF.

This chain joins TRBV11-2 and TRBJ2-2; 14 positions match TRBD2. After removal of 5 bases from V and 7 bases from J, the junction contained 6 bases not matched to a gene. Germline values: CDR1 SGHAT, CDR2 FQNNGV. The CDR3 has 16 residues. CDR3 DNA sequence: TGTGCCAGCAGCCGAAGGACTAGCGGGAGGAGCGGGGAGCTGTTTTTT. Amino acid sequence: CASSRRTSGRSGELFF.

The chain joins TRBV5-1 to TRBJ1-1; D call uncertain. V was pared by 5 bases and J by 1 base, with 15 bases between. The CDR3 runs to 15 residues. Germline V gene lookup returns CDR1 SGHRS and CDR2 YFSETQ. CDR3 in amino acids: CASRFDWVRNTEAFF. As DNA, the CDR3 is TGCGCCAGCAGGTTCGACTGGGTCCGGAACACTGAAGCTTTCTTT. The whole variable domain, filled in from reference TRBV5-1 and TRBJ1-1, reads KAGVTQTPRYLIKTRGQQVTLSCSPISGHRSVSWYQQTPGQGLQFLFEYFSETQRNKGNFPGRFSGRQFSNSRSEMNVSTLELGDSALYLCASRFDWVRNTEAFFGQGTRLTVV.

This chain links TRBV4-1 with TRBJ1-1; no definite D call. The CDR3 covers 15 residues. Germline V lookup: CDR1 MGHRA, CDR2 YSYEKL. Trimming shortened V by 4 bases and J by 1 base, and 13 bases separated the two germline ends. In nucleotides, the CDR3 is TGCGCCAGCAGCCCCGGAAGACGGGGGAACACTGAAGCTTTCTTT. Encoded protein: CASSPGRRGNTEAFF.

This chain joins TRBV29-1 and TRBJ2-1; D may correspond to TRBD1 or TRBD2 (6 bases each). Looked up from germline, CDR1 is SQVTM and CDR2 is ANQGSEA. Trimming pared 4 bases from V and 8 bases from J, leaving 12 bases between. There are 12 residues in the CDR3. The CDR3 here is CSVAGEGDEQFF. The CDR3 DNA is TGCAGCGTTGCGGGAGAGGGGGATGAGCAGTTCTTC.

The DNA for the CDR3 is TGTGCCAGTGGGACAGGGGAACTCGAGACCCAGTACTTC. Its protein product is CASGTGELETQYF. V and J are TRBV10-3 and TRBJ2-5; 10 bases agree with TRBD1. In germline, CDR1 is ENHRY, CDR2 SYGVKD. The CDR3 has 13 amino acids. V dropped 10 bases and J dropped 5; count of bases not matched to a gene: 7.

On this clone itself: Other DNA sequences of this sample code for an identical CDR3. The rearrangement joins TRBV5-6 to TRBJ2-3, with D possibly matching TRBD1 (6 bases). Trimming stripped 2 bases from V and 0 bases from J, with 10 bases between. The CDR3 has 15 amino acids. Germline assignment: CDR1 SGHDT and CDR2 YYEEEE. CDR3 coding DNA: TGTGCCAGCAGCTTAGGACAGACTAGCACAGATACGCAGTATTTT. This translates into CASSLGQTSTDTQYF.

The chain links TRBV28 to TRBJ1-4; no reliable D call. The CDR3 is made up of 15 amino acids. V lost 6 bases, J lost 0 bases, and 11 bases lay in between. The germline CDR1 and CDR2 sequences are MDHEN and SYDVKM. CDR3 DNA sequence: TGTGCCAGCAGCCCTGGGTCTGCAACTAATGAAAAACTGTTTTTT. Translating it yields CASSPGSATNEKLFF.

CDR3 protein: CASSIQGTGELFF. The CDR3 nucleotides are TGCGCCAGCAGCATCCAGGGTACCGGGGAGCTGTTTTTT. The genes are TRBV5-1 and TRBJ2-2, with D maybe TRBD1 (5 bases). The CDR3 spans 13 residues. Germline V gene lookup returns CDR1 SGHRS and CDR2 YFSETQ. The V and J ends lost 4 bases and 5 bases respectively, with 9 bases between them.

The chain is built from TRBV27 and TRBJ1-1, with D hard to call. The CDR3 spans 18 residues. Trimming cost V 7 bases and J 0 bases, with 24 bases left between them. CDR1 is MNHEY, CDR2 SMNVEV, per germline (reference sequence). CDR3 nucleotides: TGTGCCAGCACTACCACCGTTCCGGTGAATATAATGAACACTGAAGCTTTCTTT. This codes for CASTTTVPVNIMNTEAFF.

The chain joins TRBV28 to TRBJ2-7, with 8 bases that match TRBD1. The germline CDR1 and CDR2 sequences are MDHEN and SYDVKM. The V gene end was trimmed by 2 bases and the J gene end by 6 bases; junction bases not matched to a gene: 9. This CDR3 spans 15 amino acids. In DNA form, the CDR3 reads TGTGCCAGCAGTTTAGGTGGAGCAGGGGGCTTCGAGCAGTACTTC. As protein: CASSLGGAGGFEQYF. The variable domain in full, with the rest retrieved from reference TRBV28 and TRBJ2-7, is DVKVTQSSRYLVKRTGEKVFLECVQDMDHENMFWYRQDPGLGLRLIYFSYDVKMKEKGDIPEGYSVSREKKERFSLILESASTNQTSMYLCASSLGGAGGFEQYFGPGTRLTVT.

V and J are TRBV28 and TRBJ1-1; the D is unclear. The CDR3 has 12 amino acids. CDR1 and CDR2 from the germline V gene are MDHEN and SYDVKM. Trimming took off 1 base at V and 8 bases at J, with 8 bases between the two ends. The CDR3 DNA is TGTGCCAGCAGTTTATTCTGGTCGGAAGCTTTCTTT. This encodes CASSLFWSEAFF.

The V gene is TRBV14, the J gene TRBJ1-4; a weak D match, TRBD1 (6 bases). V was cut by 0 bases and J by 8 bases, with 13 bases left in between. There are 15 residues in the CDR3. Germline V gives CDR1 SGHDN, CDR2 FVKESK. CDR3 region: CASSQEGQGWEKLFF. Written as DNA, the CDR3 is TGTGCCAGCAGCCAAGAAGGGCAGGGGTGGGAAAAACTGTTTTTT.

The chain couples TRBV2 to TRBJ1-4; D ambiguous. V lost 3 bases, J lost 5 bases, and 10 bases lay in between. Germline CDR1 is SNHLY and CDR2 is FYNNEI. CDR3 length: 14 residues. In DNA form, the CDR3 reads TGTGCCAGCAGTGACGTACAAAGGAATGAAAAACTGTTTTTT. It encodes CASSDVQRNEKLFF.

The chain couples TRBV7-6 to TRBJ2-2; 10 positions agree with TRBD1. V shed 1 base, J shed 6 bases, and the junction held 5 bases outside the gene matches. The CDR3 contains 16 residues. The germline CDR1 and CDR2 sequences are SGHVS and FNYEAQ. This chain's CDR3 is CASSLETGGASGELFF. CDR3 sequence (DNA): TGTGCCAGCAGCTTAGAGACAGGGGGCGCATCCGGGGAGCTGTTTTTT. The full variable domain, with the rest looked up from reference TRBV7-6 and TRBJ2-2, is GAGVSQSPRYKVTKRGQDVALRCDPISGHVSLYWYRQALGQGPEFLTYFNYEAQQDKSGLPNDRFSAERPEGSISTLTIQRTEQRDSAMYRCASSLETGGASGELFFGEGSRLTVL.

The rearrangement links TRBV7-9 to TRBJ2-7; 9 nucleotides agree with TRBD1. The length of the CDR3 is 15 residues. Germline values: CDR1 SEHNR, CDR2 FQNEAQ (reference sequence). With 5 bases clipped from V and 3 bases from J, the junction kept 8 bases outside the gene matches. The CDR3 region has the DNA TGTGCCAGCAGCGCGGGACAGGGAAACCACTACGAGCAGTACTTC. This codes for CASSAGQGNHYEQYF.

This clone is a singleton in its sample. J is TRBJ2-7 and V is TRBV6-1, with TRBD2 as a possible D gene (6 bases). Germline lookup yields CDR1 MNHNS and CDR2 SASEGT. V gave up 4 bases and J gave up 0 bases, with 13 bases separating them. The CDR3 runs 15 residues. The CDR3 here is CASSAGATSSYEQYF. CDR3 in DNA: TGTGCCAGCAGTGCCGGGGCGACTAGCTCCTACGAGCAGTACTTC.

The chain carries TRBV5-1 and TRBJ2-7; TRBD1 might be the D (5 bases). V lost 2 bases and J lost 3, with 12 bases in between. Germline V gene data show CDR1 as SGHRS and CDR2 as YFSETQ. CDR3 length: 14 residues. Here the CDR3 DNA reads TGCGCCAGCAGCTTCAACGTGGGGCTCTACGAGCAGTACTTC. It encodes CASSFNVGLYEQYF.

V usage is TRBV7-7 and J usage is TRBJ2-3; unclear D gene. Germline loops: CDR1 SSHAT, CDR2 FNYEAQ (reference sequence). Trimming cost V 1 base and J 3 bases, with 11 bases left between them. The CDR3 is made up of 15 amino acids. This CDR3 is CASSLGIGQTDTQYF. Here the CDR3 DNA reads TGTGCCAGCAGCTTAGGAATAGGGCAAACAGATACGCAGTATTTT.

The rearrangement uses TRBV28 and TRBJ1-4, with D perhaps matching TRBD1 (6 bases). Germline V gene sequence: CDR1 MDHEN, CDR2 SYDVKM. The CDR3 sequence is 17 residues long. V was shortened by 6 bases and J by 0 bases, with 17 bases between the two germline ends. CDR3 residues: CASRGPTGAATNEKLFF. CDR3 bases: TGTGCCAGCAGAGGCCCGACAGGAGCGGCAACTAATGAAAAACTGTTTTTT.

The CDR3 DNA follows: TGTGCCAGCTATTCAGGGGTGGGAGCTGAAGCTTTCTTT. As protein: CASYSGVGAEAFF. The V and J genes are TRBV27 and TRBJ1-1; D may be TRBD1 (6 bases). Between the trimmed V and J ends, which lost 8 bases and 6 bases, there was a span of 16 bases. Germline lookup yields CDR1 MNHEY and CDR2 SMNVEV (reference sequence). This CDR3 is 13 amino acids long.

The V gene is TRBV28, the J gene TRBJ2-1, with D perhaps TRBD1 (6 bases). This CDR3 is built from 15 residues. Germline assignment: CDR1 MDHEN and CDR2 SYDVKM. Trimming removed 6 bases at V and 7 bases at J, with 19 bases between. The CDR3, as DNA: TGTGCCAGCAGCTCACCGGGACAAGGGTTTAATGAGCAGTTCTTC. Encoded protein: CASSSPGQGFNEQFF.

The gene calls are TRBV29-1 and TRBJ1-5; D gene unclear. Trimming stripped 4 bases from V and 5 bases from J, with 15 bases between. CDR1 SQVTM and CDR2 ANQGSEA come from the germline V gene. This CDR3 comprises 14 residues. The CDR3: CSVATTTNDQPQHF. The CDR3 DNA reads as TGCAGCGTTGCCACAACTACTAACGATCAGCCCCAGCATTTT.

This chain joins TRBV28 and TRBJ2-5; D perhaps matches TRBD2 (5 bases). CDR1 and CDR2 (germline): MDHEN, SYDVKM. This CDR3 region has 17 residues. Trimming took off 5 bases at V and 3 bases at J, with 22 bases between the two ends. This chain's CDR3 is CASSPPGIGGKKETQYF. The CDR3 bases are TGTGCCAGCAGTCCCCCCGGGATCGGAGGAAAAAAAGAGACCCAGTACTTC.

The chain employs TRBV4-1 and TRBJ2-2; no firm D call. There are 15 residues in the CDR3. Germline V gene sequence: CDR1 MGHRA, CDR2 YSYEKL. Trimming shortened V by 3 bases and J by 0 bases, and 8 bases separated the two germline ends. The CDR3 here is CASSHPGPNTGELFF. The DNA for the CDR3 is TGCGCCAGCAGCCATCCCGGGCCGAACACCGGGGAGCTGTTTTTT.

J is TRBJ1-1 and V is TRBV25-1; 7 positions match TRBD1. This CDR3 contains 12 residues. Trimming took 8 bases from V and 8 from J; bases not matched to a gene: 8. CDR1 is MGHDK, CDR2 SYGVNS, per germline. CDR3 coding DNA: TGTGCCAGCGCTAAAACAGGGGCCGAAGCTTTCTTT. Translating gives CASAKTGAEAFF. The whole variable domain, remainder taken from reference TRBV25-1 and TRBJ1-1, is EADIYQTPRYLVIGTGKKITLECSQTMGHDKMYWYQQDPGMELHLIHYSYGVNSTEKGDLSSESTVSRIRTEHFPLTLESARPSHTSQYLCASAKTGAEAFFGQGTRLTVV.

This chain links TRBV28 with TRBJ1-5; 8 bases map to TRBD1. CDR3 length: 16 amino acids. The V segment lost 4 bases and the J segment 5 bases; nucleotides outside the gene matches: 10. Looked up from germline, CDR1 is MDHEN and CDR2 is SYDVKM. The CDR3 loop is CASSSSGTGHHQPQHF. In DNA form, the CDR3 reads TGTGCCAGCAGTTCGTCCGGGACAGGTCACCATCAGCCCCAGCATTTT. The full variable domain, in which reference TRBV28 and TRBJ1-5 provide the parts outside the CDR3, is DVKVTQSSRYLVKRTGEKVFLECVQDMDHENMFWYRQDPGLGLRLIYFSYDVKMKEKGDIPEGYSVSREKKERFSLILESASTNQTSMYLCASSSSGTGHHQPQHFGDGTRLSIL.